The sequence of this TCR beta chain was determined in a study of human T cells and chemical hapten exposure. About the study: Patches that contained 0.01% DPC were applied to the upper back and read at 6 days.

V lost 8 bases and J lost 2; bases outside the gene matches: 8. This CDR3 region has 15 residues. Germline V lookup: CDR1 KGHSH, CDR2 LQKENI. In the case of this clonotype: Its antigen is unidentified.

The time point denotes: patch test 2, 6 weeks after DPC sensitization. As to treatment: therapeutic diphenylcyclopropenone sensitization with weekly scalp DPC. Each donor was an alopecia patient between 18 and 70 years of age who qualified for DPC. Whole-study results and caveats: Unchanged with DPC sensitization were TCRs above 1 in 1000 frequency.

From the RACE reads, TCRdb called clonotypes with MiXCR, one entry per CDR3 protein. The sample shows a few hundred thousand distinct CDR3 sequences, nearly 6.5% of them seen only once. The chain joins TRBV18 to TRBJ1-3, with 8 bases matching TRBD1. The sample consisted of whole blood, taken in connection with sensitization to the hapten diphenylcyclopropenone (DPC). The receptor comes from a woman in her late teens or twenties with alopecia areata. Some clones in this sample may be carry-over from other donors' samples. CDR3 residues: CASAGQGTPGNTIYF. The CDR3 DNA reads TGTGCCAGCGCTGGACAGGGAACCCCTGGAAACACCATATATTTT.